This TCR beta chain came from a study of T cells in Graves' hyperthyroidism and ophthalmopathy. Germline V gene lookup returns CDR1 LGHNA and CDR2 YNFKEQ. The CDR3 consists of 17 residues. V was pared by 4 bases and J by 0 bases, with 4 bases of the junction left unmatched. This clonotype showed up just a few times. The investigators amplified TCR beta CDR3 regions from RNA transcripts. The primer set for the first-round RT-PCR of the TCR CDR3 was HTBI. Each CDR3 protein is one row after TCRdb ran MiXCR on the multiplex PCR reads. The profile covers some 140,000 distinct CDR3 sequences, with around 20% appearing a single time and more than 65% taken by the ten largest.

V usage is TRBV4-2 and J usage is TRBJ2-2, with TRBD2 matching over 11 bases. This TCR derives from a woman between 45 and 65 years old with Graves' hyperthyroidism that later progressed to Graves' ophthalmopathy. The source material was blood. CDR3 nucleotide sequence: TGTGCCAGCAGCCCTATACTAGCGGGAGCGAACACCGGGGAGCTGTTTTTT. This codes for CASSPILAGANTGELFF.